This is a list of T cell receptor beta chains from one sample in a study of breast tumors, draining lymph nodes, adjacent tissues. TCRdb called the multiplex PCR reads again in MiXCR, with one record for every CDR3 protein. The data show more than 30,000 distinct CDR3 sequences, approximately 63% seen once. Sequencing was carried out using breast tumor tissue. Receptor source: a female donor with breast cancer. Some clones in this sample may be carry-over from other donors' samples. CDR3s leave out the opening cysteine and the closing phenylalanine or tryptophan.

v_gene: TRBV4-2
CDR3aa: ASSQDPGSNYGYT

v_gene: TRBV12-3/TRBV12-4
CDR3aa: ASSVRDRERQGQY

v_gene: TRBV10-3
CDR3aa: ASSGQGVEQY

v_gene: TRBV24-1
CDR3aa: ATSDPGQYEQY

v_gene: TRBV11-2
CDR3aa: ASSRDRAYEQY

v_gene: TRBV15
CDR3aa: ATSRDQGHHQPQH

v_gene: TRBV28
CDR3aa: ASRAGNSYNEQF

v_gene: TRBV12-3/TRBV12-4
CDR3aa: ASSFDTGELF

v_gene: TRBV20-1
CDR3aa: SARLQSSTDTQY

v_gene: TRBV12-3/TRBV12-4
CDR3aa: ASSPQGGGNTIY